The sample holds many counts of the clone carrying this TCR beta chain. Its antigen remains unidentified. These data belong to a study of identical twins. This CDR3 has 15 residues. Germline CDR1 and CDR2: SEHNR and FQNEAQ (reference sequence). Trimming shortened V by 7 bases and J by 3 bases, and 17 bases separated the two germline ends. All donors were healthy Caucasians. General study points: Among monozygotic twins, out-of-frame TCR alpha sharing exceeded what models predicted. High-abundance cord blood beta clonotypes had fewer insertions; memory repertoires showed none.

TCRdb analysed the 5' RACE reads with MiXCR anew, one entry per CDR3 protein. The sample consists of 300,000 or so distinct CDR3 sequences, 7.5% to 9.5% of them appearing once. These records were also assigned to another study, of yellow fever vaccine responses in identical twins. According to that study: A vaccine T cell response that seemed partly convergent and partly personalized was reported in twins.

The sequencing input was CD8+ T cells sorted from blood. The clonotype originates from a woman younger than 35 in good health. V and J are TRBV7-9 and TRBJ2-3; D is possibly TRBD2 (6 bases). CDR3 DNA: TGTGCCAGCACCAGGAGACGGGAGCTGACAGATACGCAGTATTTT. Its protein is CASTRRRELTDTQYF.